This entry lists 29 T cell receptor beta chains sequenced from one sample in a study of CD4+ T cells in melanoma. Using immunoSEQ multiplex PCR, the repertoire was profiled, and TCRdb retains in-frame clones only, with some absent. The data show 9,500 to 13,000 clones, approximately 78% seen once. The sequencing sample was made of cells from a culture (not recorded whether cultured in vitro). These receptor sequences come from a human donor with melanoma.

This clone was recorded once. This chain joins TRBV2 and TRBJ2-1; 8 nucleotides line up with TRBD2. V lost 1 base, J lost 7 bases, and 6 bases stayed unmatched. This CDR3 has 15 amino acids. Germline CDR1 reads SNHLY; CDR2 reads FYNNEI. CDR3 in amino acids: CASSEGGGRLNEQFF. In DNA form, the CDR3 reads TGTGCCAGCAGTGAAGGCGGGGGGCGCCTAAATGAGCAGTTCTTC.

This clone was seen once. V gene TRBV7-3 combines with J gene TRBJ2-2; D is possibly TRBD2 (5 bases). This CDR3 has 17 amino acids. The germline V gene has CDR1 SGHTA and CDR2 FQGTGA. Trimming left V 0 bases short and J 1 base short, with 12 bases between. The CDR3 nucleotides are TGTGCCAGCAGCTTAACGACGTCAGCGGTGAACACCGGGGAGCTGTTTTTT. Its protein is CASSLTTSAVNTGELFF.

J is TRBJ2-7 and V is TRBV11-2; 8 nucleotides line up with TRBD1. Germline V gives CDR1 SGHAT, CDR2 FQNNGV. Germline trimming cut 5 bases from V and 6 bases from J; bases unmatched to any gene: 18. CDR3 length: 17 residues. DNA for the CDR3: TGTGCCAGCAGCCCGAGGCCCCCCGGGCAGGGGGCAGGCGAGCAGTACTTC. Its protein product is CASSPRPPGQGAGEQYF.

Sample share makes this clone medium-sized. J is TRBJ2-7 and V is TRBV5-1; unclear D gene. V shed 4 bases and J shed 2 bases, with 16 bases lying between them. This CDR3 spans 15 amino acids. Germline V gene data show CDR1 as SGHRS and CDR2 as YFSETQ. The CDR3 DNA is TGCGCCAGCAGCCCTGAATTGGGGATGACCTACGAGCAGTACTTC. It translates to CASSPELGMTYEQYF. The whole variable domain, remainder taken from reference TRBV5-1 and TRBJ2-7, is KAGVTQTPRYLIKTRGQQVTLSCSPISGHRSVSWYQQTPGQGLQFLFEYFSETQRNKGNFPGRFSGRQFSNSRSEMNVSTLELGDSALYLCASSPELGMTYEQYFGPGTRLTVT.

This chain uses TRBV18 with TRBJ1-1; D unclear. Trimming stripped 6 bases from V and 0 bases from J, with 14 bases between. This CDR3 comprises 15 residues. Germline CDR1 KGHSH, CDR2 LQKENI. The DNA of the CDR3 is TGTGCCAGCTCTCCGACGGACTTCATGAACACTGAAGCTTTCTTT. Translated: CASSPTDFMNTEAFF.

This chain uses TRBV12-3 or TRBV12-4 with TRBJ1-5; no clear D. The CDR3 has 13 amino acids. V lost 4 bases and J lost 3, with 7 bases in between. The CDR3 nucleotides are TGTGCCAGCAGTTGGACGGACAATCAGCCCCAGCATTTT. The encoded protein is CASSWTDNQPQHF.

This clone was counted once. This chain links TRBV5-5 with TRBJ1-1, with D possibly being TRBD1 (6 bases). V was clipped by 1 base and J by 4 bases, with 11 bases between them. This CDR3 is 14 amino acids long. Germline-derived CDR1 and CDR2 are SGHKS and YYEKEE (reference sequence). CDR3 amino acids: CASSLRQGSTEAFF. CDR3 bases: TGTGCCAGCAGCTTGAGGCAGGGGAGCACTGAAGCTTTCTTT.

The chain links TRBV5-1 to TRBJ2-2; D remains unclear. This CDR3 comprises 15 residues. Trimming left V 2 bases short and J 4 bases short, with 12 bases between. CDR1 and CDR2 (germline): SGHRS, YFSETQ. CDR3 sequence reads: CASSLRQVATGELFF. Here the CDR3 DNA reads TGCGCCAGCAGCTTAAGGCAGGTGGCCACCGGGGAGCTGTTTTTT.

The chain joins TRBV9 to TRBJ2-7, with D possibly being TRBD1 (5 bases). The length of the CDR3 is 14 residues. Germline assignment: CDR1 SGDLS and CDR2 YYNGEE. V was clipped by 0 bases and J by 6 bases, with 13 bases between them. This CDR3 is CASSVEGAGGEQYF. Here the CDR3 DNA reads TGTGCCAGCAGCGTAGAAGGGGCTGGCGGCGAGCAGTACTTC. The full variable domain, in which reference TRBV9 and TRBJ2-7 provide the parts outside the CDR3, is DSGVTQTPKHLITATGQRVTLRCSPRSGDLSVYWYQQSLDQGLQFLIQYYNGEERAKGNILERFSAQQFPDLHSELNLSSLELGDSALYFCASSVEGAGGEQYFGPGTRLTVT.

A few counts support this clone. The chain has TRBV5-1 and TRBJ1-1, with D possibly TRBD1 on 5 matching bases. Germline loops: CDR1 SGHRS, CDR2 YFSETQ. V was clipped by 0 bases and J by 4 bases, with 13 bases between them. The CDR3 is made up of 15 amino acids. Written as DNA, the CDR3 is TGCGCCAGCAGCTTGGTTCCCGGGGGAATCACTGAAGCTTTCTTT. Translated, it gives CASSLVPGGITEAFF.

This chain joins TRBV2 and TRBJ2-5; D uncertain. The CDR3 totals 12 residues. Deletions cut 6 bases from V and 4 bases from J, with 9 bases between. The germline CDR1 and CDR2 sequences are SNHLY and FYNNEI. The CDR3 protein is CASSEIGETQYF. The CDR3 coding sequence is TGTGCCAGCAGCGAAATCGGAGAGACCCAGTACTTC.

This chain connects TRBV18 to TRBJ1-1, with no clear D. Germline V gene lookup returns CDR1 KGHSH and CDR2 LQKENI. Trimming removed 2 bases at V and 7 bases at J, with 5 bases between. The CDR3 loop spans 11 amino acids. DNA of the CDR3: TGTGCCAGCTCACCAGGAAATGAAGCTTTCTTT. This encodes CASSPGNEAFF.

This clone was observed once. The V and J genes are TRBV2 and TRBJ1-3, with unresolved D. In germline, CDR1 is SNHLY, CDR2 FYNNEI. Trimming removed 1 base from V and 4 bases from J, with 8 bases in between. The CDR3 contains 14 residues. In DNA, the CDR3 is TGTGCCAGCAGTGAAGTTGCGCTAGGAAACACCATATATTTT. Encoded protein: CASSEVALGNTIYF. Supplemented by reference TRBV2 and TRBJ1-3, the full variable domain reads EPEVTQTPSHQVTQMGQEVILRCVPISNHLYFYWYRQILGQKVEFLVSFYNNEISEKSEIFDDQFSVERPDGSNFTLKIRSTKLEDSAMYFCASSEVALGNTIYFGEGSWLTVV.

By share of the sample, this clone is medium-sized (0.01 to 0.1%). The CDR3 reads CASTLTANTEAFF. The CDR3 region has the DNA TGTGCCAGCACCCTTACCGCGAACACTGAAGCTTTCTTT. The chain is built from TRBV7-9 and TRBJ1-1; D not resolved. CDR3 length: 13 residues. CDR1 and CDR2 (germline): SEHNR, FQNEAQ (reference sequence). The germline V and J ends were trimmed by 7 bases and 1 base, with 10 bases remaining between them.

V is TRBV11-2 and J is TRBJ2-2; D unresolved. Trimming shortened V by 5 bases and J by 2 bases, and 12 bases separated the two germline ends. Germline V lookup: CDR1 SGHAT, CDR2 FQNNGV. There are 15 residues in the CDR3. CDR3 DNA sequence: TGTGCCAGCAGCCCGGACCGTTATAACACCGGGGAGCTGTTTTTT. Translation: CASSPDRYNTGELFF.

The chain is built from TRBV7-8 and TRBJ2-5, with 11 bases identical to TRBD2. This CDR3 is 15 amino acids long. The V and J ends lost 5 bases and 3 bases, in that order; junction bases with no gene match: 5. Germline CDR1 SGHVS, CDR2 FQNEAQ. The CDR3 loop reads CASSETSGGKETQYF. The CDR3 coding sequence is TGTGCCAGCAGCGAAACTAGCGGGGGAAAAGAGACCCAGTACTTC.

This clone was detected once. The chain is built from TRBV5-1 and TRBJ1-2, with D unclear. In germline, CDR1 is SGHRS, CDR2 YFSETQ. V was cut by 0 bases and J by 3 bases, with 12 bases left in between. The length of the CDR3 is 15 residues. The CDR3 sequence is CASSLGPRGDYGYTF. DNA for the CDR3: TGCGCCAGCAGCTTGGGGCCCCGGGGAGACTATGGCTACACCTTC.

The J gene is TRBJ1-3, the V gene TRBV7-4; D gene unclear. The CDR3 loop spans 19 amino acids. V was cut by 1 base and J by 1 base, with 20 bases left in between. Germline V gene sequence: CDR1 SGHVT, CDR2 SQSDAQ. The CDR3 loop reads CASSLVICKSSGSGNTIYF. The CDR3, as DNA: TGTGCCAGCAGCTTAGTCATCTGTAAGAGTTCCGGGTCTGGAAACACCATATATTTT.

The rearrangement uses TRBV7-2 and TRBJ2-5, with D possibly being TRBD2 (6 bases). The germline V gene encodes CDR1 SGHTA and CDR2 FQGNSA. The CDR3 totals 15 residues. V lost 2 bases and J lost 5, with 15 bases in between. The CDR3 region is CASSLQGEVRETQYF. As DNA, the CDR3 is TGTGCCAGCAGCTTACAAGGGGAGGTGAGGGAGACCCAGTACTTC.

Only one count was recorded for this clone. The CDR3, as DNA: TGCGCCAGCAGCTTGGAGACAGGGGGGCATCAGCCCCAGCATTTT. Residues: CASSLETGGHQPQHF. This sequence joins TRBV5-1 and TRBJ1-5; 9 positions agree with TRBD1. Germline CDR1 is SGHRS and CDR2 is YFSETQ. This CDR3 is 15 amino acids long. J was trimmed by 5 bases and V by 0 bases; bases with no gene match: 3.

This chain uses TRBV9 with TRBJ2-5; 8 nucleotides match TRBD2. The CDR3 has 16 residues. The V gene's germline CDR1 is SGDLS and CDR2 YYNGEE. J was trimmed by 3 bases and V by 3 bases; bases with no gene match: 10. The CDR3, as DNA: TGTGCCAGCAGCGCTGACGGGAGGGCAGGGAAAGAGACCCAGTACTTC. It encodes CASSADGRAGKETQYF.

The chain joins TRBV5-1 to TRBJ2-2; D may be TRBD2 (7 bases). V was trimmed by 4 bases and J by 8 bases, leaving 21 bases between them. Germline assignment: CDR1 SGHRS and CDR2 YFSETQ. The length of the CDR3 is 16 residues. CDR3 sequence: CASSPGRGGARGELFF. Here the CDR3 DNA reads TGCGCCAGCAGCCCAGGACGCGGGGGCGCTAGAGGGGAGCTGTTTTTT.

The chain employs TRBV5-4 and TRBJ1-1; 7 bases are shared with TRBD1. After removal of 3 bases from V and 8 bases from J, the junction contained 13 bases not matched to a gene. This CDR3 contains 15 residues. Germline V gene data show CDR1 as SGHNT and CDR2 as YYREEE (reference sequence). The CDR3 spells CASSSRTGASAEAFF. As DNA, the CDR3 is TGTGCCAGCAGCTCACGGACAGGAGCAAGCGCGGAAGCTTTCTTT.

The chain is built from TRBV4-2 and TRBJ2-6, with TRBD1 matching over 8 bases. Germline V gives CDR1 LGHNA, CDR2 YNFKEQ. This CDR3 region has 19 residues. Trimming at V came to 2 bases and at J to 0 bases, leaving 9 bases not matched to a gene. The CDR3 reads CASSQSRPGGSSGANVLTF. The CDR3, as DNA: TGTGCCAGCAGCCAATCACGACCAGGGGGCTCCTCTGGGGCCAACGTCCTGACTTTC.

This clone appeared a few times. The chain joins TRBV9 to TRBJ2-1; tentatively, D is TRBD2 (7 bases). The CDR3 has 15 amino acids. CDR1 is SGDLS and CDR2 is YYNGEE in the germline V gene. The V and J ends lost 0 bases and 3 bases respectively, with 10 bases between them. The CDR3 is CASSVEGDYYNEQFF. For the CDR3, the DNA is TGTGCCAGCAGCGTAGAGGGGGACTACTACAATGAGCAGTTCTTC.

J is TRBJ2-1 and V is TRBV6-6; D is undetermined. The germline CDR1 and CDR2 sequences are MNHNY and SVGAGI (reference sequence). The CDR3 sequence is 14 residues long. Trimming stripped 0 bases from V and 8 bases from J, with 11 bases between. CDR3 sequence reads: CASSYSVGGDEQFF. CDR3 DNA: TGTGCCAGCAGTTACTCTGTTGGCGGCGATGAGCAGTTCTTC.

CDR3 DNA: TGCAGTGCTAGTGGGCAGGGGCTCGATGAGCAGTTCTTC. Its protein product is CSASGQGLDEQFF. The gene calls are TRBV20-1 and TRBJ2-1; the D gene is possibly TRBD1 (6 bases). V dropped 3 bases and J dropped 8 bases, with 14 bases sitting between them. This CDR3 comprises 13 residues. CDR1 is DFQATT, CDR2 SNEGSKA, per germline (reference sequence).

This clone was seen a handful of times. The rearrangement joins TRBV5-5 to TRBJ2-4, with a tentative D call TRBD2 (6 bases). Germline CDR1 SGHKS, CDR2 YYEKEE (reference sequence). Trimming cost V 5 bases and J 8 bases, with 20 bases left between them. CDR3 length: 15 residues. CDR3 sequence reads: CASRMVGGTEDIQYF. DNA for the CDR3: TGTGCCAGCAGGATGGTAGGAGGGACGGAGGACATTCAGTACTTC.

The chain uses TRBV27 and TRBJ2-2; 12 bases agree with TRBD1. CDR1 is MNHEY, CDR2 SMNVEV, per germline (reference sequence). The CDR3 totals 15 residues. The V and J ends lost 8 bases and 5 bases, in that order; junction bases with no gene match: 6. CDR3 in DNA: TGTGCCAGCCGGGACAGGGGGCGGGGGACCGGGGAGCTGTTTTTT. Amino acid sequence: CASRDRGRGTGELFF.